This is a list of T cell receptor beta chains from one sample in a study of cytomegalovirus exposure and HLA in healthy donors. Clones were sequenced by immunoSEQ multiplex PCR, and TCRdb holds only the in-frame ones, with some missing. The sample holds around 150,000 clones; around 65% are singletons and the top ten take approximately 6.5%. The sample was PBMCs. The origin of the receptors is a woman aged 55-69 years in good health and CMV-seronegative. The conserved cysteine and the conserved F or W are not part of the CDR3 here. The D gene is left open where the match is weak.

d_call	v_call	j_call	cdr3_aa
TRBD1	TRBV10-3	TRBJ2-7	AISVRDRGGEQY
TRBD1	TRBV5-4	TRBJ2-7	ASSLAGGREQY
-	TRBV5-1	TRBJ2-1	ASSPSSVNAEQF
-	TRBV20-1	TRBJ1-4	SARDGLQEG
-	TRBV6-5	TRBJ2-7	ASSYAGTYEQY
-	TRBV5-1	TRBJ2-7	ASSLEGLYEQY
TRBD1	TRBV5-1	TRBJ2-7	ASNQRQGTYEQY
TRBD2	TRBV7-9	TRBJ2-5	ASSFTGGLQETQY
TRBD2	TRBV19	TRBJ2-7	ASSGGLAVGYEQY
TRBD2	TRBV7-9	TRBJ2-1	SSSTQVAGAYNEQF
-	TRBV21-1	TRBJ2-2	ASRRRPGQGYTGELF
-	TRBV5-1	TRBJ1-1	ASSLIDRVNTEAF
TRBD1	TRBV9	TRBJ1-1	ASSAGGLNTEAF
TRBD1	TRBV4-3	TRBJ1-2	ASSQDLGQSLGYT
TRBD1	TRBV19	TRBJ1-5	ASSTPSGGGVGQPQH
-	TRBV2	TRBJ1-2	ASSEARGEDGYT
TRBD1	TRBV29-1	TRBJ1-3	SVEGQGPGNTIY
TRBD1	TRBV29-1	TRBJ2-2	SVARDRTSPANTGELF
-	TRBV5-1	TRBJ2-1	ASSLSSVSEQF
TRBD1	TRBV7-2	TRBJ1-2	ASSATGGYGYT
TRBD2	TRBV29-1	TRBJ2-3	SVGFLGGGSTDTQY
TRBD1	TRBV7-2	TRBJ2-3	ASSLAPGQGVDTQY
TRBD1	TRBV27	TRBJ1-2	ASSPRDRVVYGYT
-	TRBV19	TRBJ1-5	ASSMGDPPQH
-	TRBV10-3	TRBJ1-6	AISRAREGAYNSPLH
-	TRBV10-3	TRBJ2-2	AIRGGGGSGELF